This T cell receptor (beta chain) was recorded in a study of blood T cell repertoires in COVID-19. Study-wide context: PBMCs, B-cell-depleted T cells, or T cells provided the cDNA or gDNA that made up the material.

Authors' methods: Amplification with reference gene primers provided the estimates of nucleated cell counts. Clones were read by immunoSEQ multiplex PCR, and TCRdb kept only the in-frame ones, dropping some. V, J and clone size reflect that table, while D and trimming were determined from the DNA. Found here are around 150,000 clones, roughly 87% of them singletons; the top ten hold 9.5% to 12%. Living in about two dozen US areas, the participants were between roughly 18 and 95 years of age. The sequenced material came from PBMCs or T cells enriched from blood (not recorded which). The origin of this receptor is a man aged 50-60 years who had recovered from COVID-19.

The CDR3 region is CASSQASGSTNEKLFF. In DNA form, the CDR3 reads TGCGCCAGCAGCCAAGCGTCAGGGTCAACTAATGAAAAACTGTTTTTT. The V call is TRBV4-1, the J call TRBJ1-4, with a tentative D call TRBD1 (5 bases). The CDR3 has 16 residues. Per the germline V gene, CDR1 is MGHRA and CDR2 is YSYEKL. The germline V and J ends were trimmed by 1 base and 0 bases, with 9 bases remaining between them.